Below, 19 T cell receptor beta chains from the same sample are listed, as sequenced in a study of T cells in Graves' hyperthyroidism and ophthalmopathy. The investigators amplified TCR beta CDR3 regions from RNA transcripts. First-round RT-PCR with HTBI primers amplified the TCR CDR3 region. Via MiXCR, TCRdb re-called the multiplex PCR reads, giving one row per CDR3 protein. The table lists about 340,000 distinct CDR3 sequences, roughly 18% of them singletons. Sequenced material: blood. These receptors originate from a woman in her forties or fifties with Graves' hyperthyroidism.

In DNA, the CDR3 is TGTGCCAGCAGCATCTCGGCAGACAGGGGCGGTGAAGCTTTCTTT. Protein product: CASSISADRGGEAFF. The chain links TRBV7-9 to TRBJ1-1; 8 nucleotides align to TRBD1. The trim removed 5 bases at V and 7 bases at J, leaving 12 bases unmatched. Germline values: CDR1 SEHNR, CDR2 FQNEAQ (reference sequence). This CDR3 spans 15 amino acids.

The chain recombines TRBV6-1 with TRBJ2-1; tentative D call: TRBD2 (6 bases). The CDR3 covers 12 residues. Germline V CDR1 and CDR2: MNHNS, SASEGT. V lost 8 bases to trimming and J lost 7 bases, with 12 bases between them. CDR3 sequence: CASAGWVNEQFF. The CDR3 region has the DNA TGTGCCAGCGCGGGGTGGGTTAATGAGCAGTTCTTC.

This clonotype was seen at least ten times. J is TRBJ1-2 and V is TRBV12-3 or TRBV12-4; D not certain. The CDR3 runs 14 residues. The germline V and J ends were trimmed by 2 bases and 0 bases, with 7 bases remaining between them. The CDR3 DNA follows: TGTGCCAGCAGTTTATCCGACTCTAACTATGGCTACACCTTC. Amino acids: CASSLSDSNYGYTF.

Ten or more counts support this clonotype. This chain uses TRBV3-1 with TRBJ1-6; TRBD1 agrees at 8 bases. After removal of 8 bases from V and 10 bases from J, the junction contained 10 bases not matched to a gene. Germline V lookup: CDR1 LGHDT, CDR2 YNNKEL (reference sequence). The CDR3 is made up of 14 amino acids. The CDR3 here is CASHGQGNGSPLHF. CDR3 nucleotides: TGTGCCAGCCACGGACAGGGTAATGGATCACCCCTCCACTTT.

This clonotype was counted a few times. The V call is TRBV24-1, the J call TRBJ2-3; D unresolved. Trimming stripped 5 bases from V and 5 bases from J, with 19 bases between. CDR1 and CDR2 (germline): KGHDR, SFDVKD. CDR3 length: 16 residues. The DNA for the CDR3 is TGTGCCACCAGTGGTCCGAGTTTTGTTGCGAGAGATACGCAGTATTTT. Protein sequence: CATSGPSFVARDTQYF.

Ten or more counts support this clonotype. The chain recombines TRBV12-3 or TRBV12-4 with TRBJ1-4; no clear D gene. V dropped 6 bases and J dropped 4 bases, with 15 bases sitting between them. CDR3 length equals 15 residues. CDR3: CASSRERRVNEKLFF. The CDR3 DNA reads TGTGCCAGCAGCCGCGAAAGGAGGGTTAATGAAAAACTGTTTTTT.

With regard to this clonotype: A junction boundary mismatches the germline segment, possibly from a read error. The CDR3: CAGSLRERGGSYNEQFF. The CDR3 region has the DNA TGCGCCGGCAGCTTGAGGGAGCGGGGCGGCTCCTACAATGAGCAGTTCTTC. The V and J genes are TRBV5-1 and TRBJ2-1; TRBD2 matches at 7 bases. Germline CDR1 reads SGHRS; CDR2 reads YFSETQ. The CDR3 has 17 residues. Full variable domain (remainder filled in from reference TRBV5-1 and TRBJ2-1): KAGVTQTPRYLIKTRGQQVTLSCSPISGHRSVSWYQQTPGQGLQFLFEYFSETQRNKGNFPGRFSGRQFSNSRSEMNVSTLELGDSALYLCAGSLRERGGSYNEQFFGPGTRLTVL.

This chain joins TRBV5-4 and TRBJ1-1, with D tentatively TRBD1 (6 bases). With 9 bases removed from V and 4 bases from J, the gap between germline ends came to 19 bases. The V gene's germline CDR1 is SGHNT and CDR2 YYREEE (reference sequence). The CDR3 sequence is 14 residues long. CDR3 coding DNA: TGTGCCACAAGCGTCGGGGGGCAGAGCACTGAAGCTTTCTTT. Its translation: CATSVGGQSTEAFF.

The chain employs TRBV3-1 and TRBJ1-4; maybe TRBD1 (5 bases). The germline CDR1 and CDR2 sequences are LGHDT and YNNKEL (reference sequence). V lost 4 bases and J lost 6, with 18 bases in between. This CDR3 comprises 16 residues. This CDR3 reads CASSLGWSGRDEKLFF. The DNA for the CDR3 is TGTGCCAGCAGCCTCGGGTGGTCAGGGCGGGATGAAAAACTGTTTTTT.

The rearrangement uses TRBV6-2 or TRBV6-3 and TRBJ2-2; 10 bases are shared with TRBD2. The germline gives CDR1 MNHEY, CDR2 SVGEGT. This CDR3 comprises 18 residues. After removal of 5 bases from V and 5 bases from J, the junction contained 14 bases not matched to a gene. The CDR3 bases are TGTGCCAGCAGTGTCCGGACGCGAGCGGGGGGGATAACCGGGGAGCTGTTTTTT. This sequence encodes CASSVRTRAGGITGELFF.

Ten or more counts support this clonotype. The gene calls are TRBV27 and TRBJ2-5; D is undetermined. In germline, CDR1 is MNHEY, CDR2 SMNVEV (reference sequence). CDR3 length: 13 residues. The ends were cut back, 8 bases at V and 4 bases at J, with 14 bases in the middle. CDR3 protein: CASRSGRGETQYF. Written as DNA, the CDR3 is TGTGCCAGCCGGTCCGGGCGTGGAGAGACCCAGTACTTC.

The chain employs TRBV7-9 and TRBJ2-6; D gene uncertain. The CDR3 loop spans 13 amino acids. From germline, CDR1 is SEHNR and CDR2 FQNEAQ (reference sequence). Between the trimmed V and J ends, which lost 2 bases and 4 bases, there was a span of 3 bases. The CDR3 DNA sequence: TGTGCCAGCAGCTTAATGGGGGCCAACGTCCTGACTTTC. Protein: CASSLMGANVLTF. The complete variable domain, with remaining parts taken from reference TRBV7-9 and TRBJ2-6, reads DTGVSQNPRHKITKRGQNVTFRCDPISEHNRLYWYRQTLGQGPEFLTYFQNEAQLEKSRLLSDRFSAERPKGSFSTLEIQRTEQGDSAMYLCASSLMGANVLTFGAGSRLTVL.

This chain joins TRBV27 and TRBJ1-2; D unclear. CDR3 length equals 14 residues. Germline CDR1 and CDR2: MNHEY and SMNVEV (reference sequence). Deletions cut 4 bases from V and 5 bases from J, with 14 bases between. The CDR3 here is CASSWRASYYGYTF. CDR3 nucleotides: TGTGCCAGCAGTTGGCGGGCGTCCTATTATGGCTACACCTTC.

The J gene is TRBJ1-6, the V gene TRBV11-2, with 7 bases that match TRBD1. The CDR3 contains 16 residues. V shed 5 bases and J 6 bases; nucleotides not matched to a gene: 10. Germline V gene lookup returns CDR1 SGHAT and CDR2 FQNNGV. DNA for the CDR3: TGTGCCAGCAGCAAGACAGGGAATCCTGCTAATTCACCCCTCCACTTT. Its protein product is CASSKTGNPANSPLHF.

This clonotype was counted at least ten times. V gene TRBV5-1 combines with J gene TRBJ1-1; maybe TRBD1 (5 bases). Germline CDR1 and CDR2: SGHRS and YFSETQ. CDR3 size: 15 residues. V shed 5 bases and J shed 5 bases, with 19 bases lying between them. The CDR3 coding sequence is TGCGCCAGCAGACCAGAAGGGGTGGGCGTAACTGAAGCTTTCTTT. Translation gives CASRPEGVGVTEAFF. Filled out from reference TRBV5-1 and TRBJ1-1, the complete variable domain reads KAGVTQTPRYLIKTRGQQVTLSCSPISGHRSVSWYQQTPGQGLQFLFEYFSETQRNKGNFPGRFSGRQFSNSRSEMNVSTLELGDSALYLCASRPEGVGVTEAFFGQGTRLTVV.

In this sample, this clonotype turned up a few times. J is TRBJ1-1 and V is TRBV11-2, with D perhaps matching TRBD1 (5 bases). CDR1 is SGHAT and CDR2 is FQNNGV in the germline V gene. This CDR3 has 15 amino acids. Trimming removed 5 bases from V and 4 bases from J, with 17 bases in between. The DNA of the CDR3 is TGTGCCAGCAGCCTCGGCGTCGGGGGTGGCACTGAAGCTTTCTTT. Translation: CASSLGVGGGTEAFF.

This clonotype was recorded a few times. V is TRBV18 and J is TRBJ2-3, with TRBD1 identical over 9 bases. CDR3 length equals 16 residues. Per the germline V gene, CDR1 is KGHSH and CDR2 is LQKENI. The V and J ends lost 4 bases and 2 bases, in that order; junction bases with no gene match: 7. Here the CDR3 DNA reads TGTGCCAGCTCACAGAACAGGGGGCTGGACACAGATACGCAGTATTTT. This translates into CASSQNRGLDTDTQYF.

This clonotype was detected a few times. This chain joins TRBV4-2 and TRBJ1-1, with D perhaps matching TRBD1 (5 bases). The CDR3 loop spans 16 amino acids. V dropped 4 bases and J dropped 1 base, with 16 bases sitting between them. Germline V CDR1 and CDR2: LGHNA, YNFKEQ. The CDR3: CASSLVGGGSNTEAFF. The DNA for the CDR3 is TGTGCCAGCAGCCTCGTCGGGGGAGGTTCGAACACTGAAGCTTTCTTT.

CDR3 in DNA: TGTGCCAGCTCACCGGACATTAGCAATCAGCCCCAGCATTTT. As protein: CASSPDISNQPQHF. The chain carries TRBV18 and TRBJ1-5; D is perhaps TRBD1 (5 bases). CDR3 size: 14 residues. Germline assignment: CDR1 KGHSH and CDR2 LQKENI. V was cut by 3 bases and J by 0 bases, with 6 bases left in between.